One and the same sample provided the 9 T cell receptor beta chains below, sequenced in a study of chemoradiotherapy in HPV16-positive cancers. TCRdb keeps only in-frame clones here, not all; method: immunoSEQ multiplex PCR. Of roughly 980 clones in the sample, 80% to 90% are singletons; the top ten hold about 6.5%. Here the sequenced sample was tumor tissue, taken from a patient who underwent chemoradiotherapy. These TCRs come from a human donor with HPV-associated anogenital cancer.

V is TRBV5-1 and J is TRBJ2-1, with D maybe TRBD1 (6 bases). CDR1 is SGHRS, CDR2 YFSETQ, per germline. The CDR3 is 15 amino acids. Between the trimmed V and J ends, which lost 2 bases and 3 bases, there was a span of 12 bases. The CDR3: CASSFGQSLYNEQFF. For the CDR3, the DNA is TGCGCCAGCAGCTTCGGACAGTCGCTCTACAATGAGCAGTTCTTC.

This clone is a singleton in its sample. The rearrangement uses TRBV27 and TRBJ2-7, with a weak D call TRBD2 (7 bases). In germline, CDR1 is MNHEY, CDR2 SMNVEV (reference sequence). V was shortened by 8 bases and J by 3 bases, with 20 bases between the two germline ends. The CDR3 extends over 15 amino acids. CDR3 protein: CASLGGAGVNYEQYF. The DNA for the CDR3 is TGTGCCAGCCTAGGGGGGGCGGGAGTTAACTACGAGCAGTACTTC.

Turning to this clone: Compared with germline, one end of the junction differs, possibly owing to a read error. The rearrangement uses TRBV11-2 and TRBJ2-7, with D unresolved. This CDR3 comprises 12 residues. Germline CDR1 and CDR2: SGHAT and FQNNGV. The CDR3 loop is CASSSSMQEEFF. The DNA of the CDR3 is TGTGCCAGCAGCTCTTCGATGCAAGAGGAGTTCTTC. Filled out from reference TRBV11-2 and TRBJ2-7, the complete variable domain reads EAGVAQSPRYKIIEKRQSVAFWCNPISGHATLYWYQQILGQGPKLLIQFQNNGVVDDSQLPKDRFSAERLKGVDSTLKIQPAKLEDSAVYLCASSSSMQEEFFGPGTRLTVT.

This clone appeared once. The rearrangement joins TRBV5-4 to TRBJ1-4; D may be TRBD1 (6 bases). Germline CDR1 SGHNT, CDR2 YYREEE (reference sequence). The CDR3 has 16 residues. Trimming cost V 3 bases and J 4 bases, with 16 bases left between them. The CDR3 region has the DNA TGTGCCAGCAGCTCGGGGGGGCGGAGTGGTAATGAAAAACTGTTTTTT. This codes for CASSSGGRSGNEKLFF.

This chain uses TRBV18 with TRBJ2-7, with 7 bases fitting TRBD1. The CDR3 spans 14 residues. The V gene's germline CDR1 is KGHSH and CDR2 LQKENI. J gave up 2 bases and V 2 bases, and 3 bases lay outside the gene matches. The CDR3 loop reads CASSPGTATYEQYF. In DNA form, the CDR3 reads TGTGCCAGCTCACCAGGGACAGCAACCTACGAGCAGTACTTC.

The chain employs TRBV2 and TRBJ1-1; D is unresolved. Trimming stripped 1 base from V and 0 bases from J, with 12 bases between. CDR3 length: 16 amino acids. CDR1 and CDR2 (germline): SNHLY, FYNNEI. The DNA of the CDR3 is TGTGCCAGCAGTGAAGATAGCCCTAGCCTGAACACTGAAGCTTTCTTT. Translation: CASSEDSPSLNTEAFF. The full variable domain, rest sourced from reference TRBV2 and TRBJ1-1, is EPEVTQTPSHQVTQMGQEVILRCVPISNHLYFYWYRQILGQKVEFLVSFYNNEISEKSEIFDDQFSVERPDGSNFTLKIRSTKLEDSAMYFCASSEDSPSLNTEAFFGQGTRLTVV.

The chain links TRBV15 to TRBJ2-1, with D maybe TRBD2 (5 bases). Germline assignment: CDR1 LNHNV and CDR2 YYDKDF (reference sequence). CDR3 length: 12 amino acids. V was cut by 4 bases and J by 7 bases, with 8 bases left in between. CDR3 bases: TGTGCCACCAGCACCAGGACTAATGAGCAGTTCTTC. Translation: CATSTRTNEQFF.

This clone was observed once. The chain uses TRBV7-2 and TRBJ2-5; D assignment may be TRBD1 or TRBD2 (5 bases each). This CDR3 has 16 amino acids. Trimming took 1 base from V and 4 from J, leaving 16 bases between them. The germline V gene has CDR1 SGHTA and CDR2 FQGNSA. CDR3 amino acids: CASSLGGTVRRETQYF. DNA for the CDR3: TGTGCCAGCAGCTTAGGAGGGACCGTACGCAGAGAGACCCAGTACTTC.

The chain uses TRBV11-2 and TRBJ2-5, with D possibly TRBD2 on 6 matching bases. V was shortened by 4 bases and J by 7 bases, with 16 bases between the two germline ends. This CDR3 comprises 14 residues. Germline V lookup: CDR1 SGHAT, CDR2 FQNNGV. CDR3 loop: CASSSPGTQSTQYF. The CDR3 DNA reads TGTGCCAGCAGCTCCCCTGGGACTCAGTCGACCCAGTACTTC.